Below are 4 T cell receptor beta chains sequenced from a single sample in a study of shared clonotypes between healthy human individuals. This table comes from immunoSEQ multiplex PCR, and its TCRdb copy is limited to in-frame clones, with some not included. The data contain about 2.5 million clones, 85% to 95% of them singletons. The sequencing input was naive CD4+ T cells from PBMCs. Described subset: CD45RA+ positively selected. These receptors all stem from a man aged 18 to 29 in good health. Some clones in this sample may be carry-over from other donors' samples.

The CDR3 here is CASSSPRLAGEPGELFF. The CDR3 coding sequence is TGTGCCAGCAGTTCTCCCCGACTAGCGGGAGAGCCCGGGGAGCTGTTTTTT. The chain recombines TRBV27 with TRBJ2-2; the match to TRBD2 covers 12 bases. Germline V gene sequence: CDR1 MNHEY, CDR2 SMNVEV (reference sequence). Trimming removed 4 bases from V and 6 bases from J; junction bases left unmatched: 9. The CDR3 consists of 17 residues.

The chain combines TRBV27 with TRBJ2-6; D is perhaps TRBD1 (5 bases). Trimming cost V 4 bases and J 4 bases, with 11 bases left between them. CDR3 size: 15 residues. Per the germline V gene, CDR1 is MNHEY and CDR2 is SMNVEV (reference sequence). The CDR3: CASSSDRTGANVLTF. CDR3 DNA: TGTGCCAGCAGTTCAGACAGAACCGGGGCCAACGTCCTGACTTTC.

V and J are TRBV7-2 and TRBJ2-1; 8 positions match TRBD2. The CDR3 consists of 15 residues. V lost 5 bases, J lost 4 bases, and 7 bases stayed unmatched. Germline V gene sequence: CDR1 SGHTA, CDR2 FQGNSA. The CDR3 DNA sequence: TGTGCCAGCAGCAGAATAGCGGGAACTTACAATGAGCAGTTCTTC. It encodes CASSRIAGTYNEQFF.

The CDR3, as DNA: TGTGCCATCACGTCTGCGGGGCGCACAGATACGCAGTATTTT. Protein product: CAITSAGRTDTQYF. V and J are TRBV10-3 and TRBJ2-3; TRBD2 is a possible D gene (6 bases). This CDR3 has 14 residues. Germline V gene data show CDR1 as ENHRY and CDR2 as SYGVKD. With 7 bases removed from V and 1 base from J, the gap between germline ends came to 12 bases.